These 28 T cell receptor beta chains share one sample of origin, sequenced in a study of blood T cell repertoires in COVID-19. Method: immunoSEQ multiplex PCR; TCRdb's copy keeps in-frame clones and lacks some. In the table there are 27,000 or so clones, 75% to 95% of which are singletons. Sequenced material: peripheral blood. The receptors stem from a human donor with active COVID-19. The donor label of this sample is uncertain.

This rearrangement joins TRBV18 to TRBJ2-4; 11 bases map to TRBD1. With 6 bases clipped from V and 1 base from J, the junction kept 2 bases outside the gene matches. The CDR3 loop spans 15 amino acids. Germline V gene sequence: CDR1 KGHSH, CDR2 LQKENI. The CDR3 is CASSGQGAAKNIQYF. DNA for the CDR3: TGTGCCAGCTCCGGACAGGGGGCGGCCAAAAACATTCAGTACTTC. Full variable domain (remainder filled in from reference TRBV18 and TRBJ2-4): NAGVMQNPRHLVRRRGQEARLRCSPMKGHSHVYWYRQLPEEGLKFMVYLQKENIIDESGMPKERFSAEFPKEGPSILRIQQVVRGDSAAYFCASSGQGAAKNIQYFGAGTRLSVL.

The CDR3 is CASSEPRWAPPPGANVLTF. The CDR3 nucleotides are TGTGCCAGCAGCGAGCCCCGGTGGGCTCCTCCCCCTGGGGCCAACGTCCTGACTTTC. The V call is TRBV9, the J call TRBJ2-6; D call uncertain. Trimming removed 3 bases at V and 2 bases at J, with 21 bases between. Germline loops: CDR1 SGDLS, CDR2 YYNGEE. The CDR3 loop spans 19 amino acids.

In its sample, this clone was seen once. The chain is built from TRBV6-4 and TRBJ2-2; TRBD2 agrees at 7 bases. Germline assignment: CDR1 MRHNA and CDR2 SNTAGT. V lost 5 bases and J lost 2; bases outside the gene matches: 2. The CDR3 consists of 14 residues. The CDR3 region is CASSLAVNTGELFF. DNA for the CDR3: TGTGCCAGCAGTCTAGCGGTAAACACCGGGGAGCTGTTTTTT.

J is TRBJ1-2 and V is TRBV7-2, with TRBD1 matching over 10 bases. V shed 6 bases, J shed 3 bases, and the junction held 4 bases outside the gene matches. The CDR3 runs to 14 residues. Germline values: CDR1 SGHTA, CDR2 FQGNSA. The CDR3 DNA reads as TGTGCCAGCAGACGACAGGGGGCTGACTATGGCTACACCTTC. This codes for CASRRQGADYGYTF.

This rearrangement joins TRBV9 to TRBJ2-7; 12 nucleotides match TRBD1. The CDR3 length is 15 residues. The germline gives CDR1 SGDLS, CDR2 YYNGEE. V trimming: 3 bases; J trimming: 4 bases; junction bases outside the gene matches: 5. Written as DNA, the CDR3 is TGTGCCAGCAGCGCCGGGACAGGGGGCCGGTACGAGCAGTACTTC. Protein product: CASSAGTGGRYEQYF. Complete variable domain (other parts from reference TRBV9 and TRBJ2-7): DSGVTQTPKHLITATGQRVTLRCSPRSGDLSVYWYQQSLDQGLQFLIQYYNGEERAKGNILERFSAQQFPDLHSELNLSSLELGDSALYFCASSAGTGGRYEQYFGPGTRLTVT.

This clone was counted once. The chain is built from TRBV19 and TRBJ2-6; D perhaps matches TRBD2 (6 bases). V gave up 3 bases and J gave up 1 base, with 10 bases separating them. This CDR3 is 16 amino acids long. From germline, CDR1 is LNHDA and CDR2 SQIVND (reference sequence). CDR3 amino acids: CASSIWRVSGANVLTF. The CDR3 region has the DNA TGTGCCAGTAGTATTTGGAGGGTTTCTGGGGCCAACGTCCTGACTTTC.

The CDR3 DNA is TGCGCCAGCAGTGGGGCTAGCGGGAGGTTCCCTAATAACAATGAGCAGTTCTTC. Translating it yields CASSGASGRFPNNNEQFF. This sequence joins TRBV10-1 and TRBJ2-1; 11 positions match TRBD2. The germline gives CDR1 WNHNN, CDR2 SYGVQD (reference sequence). This CDR3 spans 18 amino acids. V shed 4 bases, J shed 5 bases, and the junction held 13 bases outside the gene matches.

This clone was observed once. CDR3 coding DNA: TGTGCCAGCACCGGGACAGGGGCATATAATGAGCAGTTCTTC. Amino acid sequence: CASTGTGAYNEQFF. The chain combines TRBV6-5 with TRBJ2-1; 10 nucleotides match TRBD1. Per germline, CDR1 MNHEY and CDR2 SVGAGI. This CDR3 contains 14 residues. Trimming cost V 7 bases and J 7 bases; bases outside gene matches: 7.

The chain combines TRBV30 with TRBJ1-6; 7 nucleotides line up with TRBD1. Germline V CDR1 and CDR2: GTSNPN, SVGIG (reference sequence). The CDR3 has 15 amino acids. Trimming took 0 bases from V and 8 from J; bases not matched to a gene: 7. The CDR3 reads CAWSVRTGVDSPLHF. The CDR3 DNA follows: TGTGCCTGGAGTGTACGGACAGGAGTAGATTCACCCCTCCACTTT.

CDR3 nucleotide sequence: TGTGCCTGGACCCAAGGTCGGGGGGAAAGCTACACCTTC. This codes for CAWTQGRGESYTF. This chain uses TRBV30 with TRBJ1-2; D might be TRBD1 (5 bases). Germline lookup yields CDR1 GTSNPN and CDR2 SVGIG (reference sequence). The CDR3 is made up of 13 amino acids. V lost 4 bases, J lost 9 bases, and 18 bases lay in between.

The genes are TRBV5-6 and TRBJ2-7; 12 bases are a match to TRBD1. CDR1 and CDR2 (germline): SGHDT, YYEEEE. Losses at the gene ends were 8 bases for V and 5 bases for J; bases not matched to a gene: 11. This CDR3 comprises 15 residues. The CDR3 reads CARDSPGQGAHEQYF. In DNA form, the CDR3 reads TGTGCCAGGGACTCTCCGGGACAGGGGGCCCACGAGCAGTACTTC.

The chain joins TRBV3-1 (or the pseudogene TRBV3-2) to TRBJ2-5; 15 nucleotides match TRBD2. This CDR3 has 18 residues. J lost 4 bases, V lost 4 bases, and 10 bases had no gene match. Germline V CDR1 and CDR2: LGHDT, YNNKEL (reference sequence). The CDR3: CASSLGLAGGPMGETQYF. For the CDR3, the DNA is TGTGCCAGCAGCCTCGGACTAGCGGGGGGGCCTATGGGAGAGACCCAGTACTTC.

This sequence joins TRBV20-1 and TRBJ2-5, with TRBD1 as a possible D gene (7 bases). In germline, CDR1 is DFQATT, CDR2 SNEGSKA (reference sequence). The CDR3 is 14 residues long. The V and J ends lost 3 bases and 5 bases respectively, with 16 bases between them. The CDR3 coding sequence is TGCAGTGCTAGTAGGAGGGGGCGGACGGAGACCCAGTACTTC. It specifies CSASRRGRTETQYF.

This chain connects TRBV4-3 to TRBJ1-1; D not resolved. Germline V gives CDR1 LGHNA, CDR2 YSLEER. V was shortened by 0 bases and J by 2 bases, with 10 bases between the two germline ends. The CDR3 consists of 15 residues. The CDR3 coding sequence is TGCGCCAGCAGCCAAGATCGTCTGAGAAACACTGAAGCTTTCTTT. This encodes CASSQDRLRNTEAFF.

The J gene is TRBJ1-5, the V gene TRBV7-2, with 7 nucleotides matching TRBD1. The CDR3 loop spans 18 amino acids. Germline V CDR1 and CDR2: SGHTA, FQGNSA. Germline trimming cut 5 bases from V and 0 bases from J; bases unmatched to any gene: 13. The CDR3, as DNA: TGTGCCAGCAGCATCTCCGGGACAGCTTCGTATAGCAATCAGCCCCAGCATTTT. Its translation is CASSISGTASYSNQPQHF.

The CDR3 loop is CTSSQDLANQPQHF. CDR3 nucleotides: TGCACCAGCAGCCAAGATCTGGCCAATCAGCCCCAGCATTTT. The J gene is TRBJ1-5, the V gene TRBV1; the DNA was not compared with TRBD1, the D call given in the table. TRBV1 is termed a pseudogene. CDR3 length equals 14 residues.

The V call is TRBV19, the J call TRBJ1-5; 8 bases line up with TRBD1. CDR3 length equals 14 residues. CDR1 is LNHDA and CDR2 is SQIVND in the germline V gene (reference sequence). Trimming cost V 4 bases and J 5 bases; bases outside gene matches: 4. The CDR3 is CASSTTGADQPQHF. The CDR3 region has the DNA TGTGCCAGTAGTACGACAGGGGCCGATCAGCCCCAGCATTTT.

V and J are TRBV7-8 and TRBJ2-7; 7 bases align to TRBD2. The junction had 10 bases not matched to a gene; V was cut back by 5 bases and J by 3 bases. The CDR3 length is 15 residues. Germline V gene data show CDR1 as SGHVS and CDR2 as FQNEAQ. CDR3 nucleotides: TGTGCCAGCAGCCGGGAAGGGACTACCCGCTACGAGCAGTACTTC. This encodes CASSREGTTRYEQYF.

The chain carries TRBV27 and TRBJ2-2, with 13 bases aligning to TRBD2. The ends lost 1 base at V and 4 bases at J; junction bases unmatched: 6. In germline, CDR1 is MNHEY, CDR2 SMNVEV (reference sequence). This CDR3 comprises 18 residues. The chain's CDR3 is CASSLWGLAGTTTGELFF. The CDR3 DNA sequence: TGTGCCAGCAGTTTATGGGGACTAGCGGGAACAACCACCGGGGAGCTGTTTTTT.

The CDR3 spells CASSLGGQRWLFF. CDR3 coding DNA: TGTGCCAGCAGCTTGGGGGGGCAACGTTGGCTGTTTTTT. V gene TRBV11-2 combines with J gene TRBJ2-2, with D maybe TRBD2 (7 bases). CDR3 length: 13 amino acids. V lost 3 bases and J 13 bases, leaving 15 bases between the germline ends. The germline V gene has CDR1 SGHAT and CDR2 FQNNGV.

The chain employs TRBV21-1 and TRBJ1-3. TRBV21-1 is labeled a pseudogene. CDR3 length: 15 amino acids. The CDR3 coding sequence is TGTGCCAGCAGCAAAGTGAGAAGCTCTGGAAACACCATATATTTT. Translation gives CASSKVRSSGNTIYF.

The V call is TRBV30, the J call TRBJ2-1, with 13 bases identical to TRBD2. The V gene's germline CDR1 is GTSNPN and CDR2 SVGIG (reference sequence). This CDR3 spans 14 amino acids. V shed 8 bases, J shed 9 bases, and the junction held 10 bases outside the gene matches. The CDR3 is CAQGTSGIVGEQFF. The CDR3 coding sequence is TGTGCCCAAGGGACTAGCGGGATAGTCGGTGAGCAGTTCTTC.

CDR3 sequence reads: CASSKELGLAGRFYEQYF. The CDR3 DNA sequence: TGTGCCAGCAGCAAAGAGTTGGGACTAGCGGGACGGTTCTACGAGCAGTACTTC. V gene TRBV21-1 combines with J gene TRBJ2-7; TRBD2 is the table's D call and was not checked against the DNA. TRBV21-1 is a recognized pseudogene. CDR3 length: 18 residues.

This sequence joins TRBV28 and TRBJ2-4, with D maybe TRBD2 (7 bases). Germline assignment: CDR1 MDHEN and CDR2 SYDVKM. CDR3 length: 16 residues. V lost 5 bases and J lost 3, with 17 bases in between. The CDR3 coding sequence is TGTGCCAGCAGTCCTCTTGGGGAGGGGGGCAAAAACATTCAGTACTTC. Encoded protein: CASSPLGEGGKNIQYF.

The chain combines TRBV2 with TRBJ2-1; TRBD2 might be the D (6 bases). The CDR3 runs 12 residues. The germline gives CDR1 SNHLY, CDR2 FYNNEI. V lost 5 bases to trimming and J lost 8 bases, with 10 bases between them. This CDR3 is CASSSSVYEQFF. For the CDR3, the DNA is TGTGCCAGCAGTTCTAGCGTTTATGAGCAGTTCTTC.

This sequence joins TRBV21-1 and TRBJ1-5; the table's D call, TRBD1, was not checked against the DNA. TRBV21-1 is a listed pseudogene. The length of the CDR3 is 20 residues. The CDR3: CASSKEGRGTGEDSNQPQHF. The CDR3 DNA sequence: TGTGCCAGCAGCAAAGAAGGGAGGGGGACAGGGGAGGATAGCAATCAGCCCCAGCATTTT.

This clone occurred a few times. This chain joins TRBV5-1 and TRBJ1-4, with a possible D match to TRBD1 (5 bases). CDR3 length: 15 amino acids. CDR1 and CDR2 (germline): SGHRS, YFSETQ. Trimming took 1 base from V and 0 from J, leaving 7 bases between them. CDR3 DNA: TGCGCCAGCAGCTTGACAGGTACAACTAATGAAAAACTGTTTTTT. Protein sequence: CASSLTGTTNEKLFF.

The V gene is TRBV11-2, the J gene TRBJ2-5, with a tentative D call TRBD2 (6 bases). Germline lookup yields CDR1 SGHAT and CDR2 FQNNGV. This CDR3 contains 15 residues. Trimming cost V 7 bases and J 1 base, with 16 bases left between them. The CDR3 region is CASNWGERAQETQYF. For the CDR3, the DNA is TGTGCCAGCAACTGGGGGGAGAGGGCCCAAGAGACCCAGTACTTC.